This TCR beta chain is from a study of blood T cell repertoires in COVID-19 (dated by TCRdb to about 2020). For the study in its entirety: Samples from collaborators originated in the United States, Italy and Spain and spanned both the acute and convalescent phases of COVID-19. The prospective study material was composed of cDNA or gDNA derived from T cells, B-cell-depleted T cells, or PBMCs. Subjects who had been exposed to COVID-19, were actively infected with it, or had recovered from it provided the deeply sampled blood TCRbeta repertoires that made up the dataset. The repertoires were made available in a free public database intended to serve as a resource for research on the immune response to SARS-CoV-2. Samples came from the ongoing ImmuneRACE study (first 160 participants) plus 1,254 subjects from 6 global collaborators. A de-identified subject ID, COVID-19 status, age in years and sex were almost always included in the sample metadata. Where available, HLA class I and class II types were obtained from metadata supplied by the sample provider rather than from assay-based typing.

Samples from volunteer blood donors who had recovered from COVID-19 were contributed by a second Seattle source. Collaborating institutions collected whole blood in K2EDTA tubes following their own protocols. For TCRbeta analysis, collaborator samples were shipped as frozen whole blood, as isolated PBMCs, or as DNA extracted from either sample type. TCRbeta CDR3 regions were amplified from genomic DNA by means of the immunoSEQ Assay, a bias-controlled multiplex PCR. Under the source paper's analysis protocol: The number of nucleated cells in each sample was estimated from the amplification of reference gene primers within the assay. To quantify the absolute abundance of each unique TCRbeta CDR3 rearrangement, sequence reads were collapsed and filtered. For each sample, productive Simpson clonality was calculated by taking the square root of Simpson's diversity index across productive rearrangements. This is the immuneACCESS table as TCRdb keeps it, with only in-frame sequences that have V and J called. A part of the clones is gone; compared with another copy, unresolved V genes explain less than half, and the rest is unexplained. V and J calls plus clone size are reproduced from that table; the DNA served to infer D and trimming. This sample holds some 220,000 clones; around 80% were observed only once. Around 5.5% of the sample belongs to the ten largest clones.

What the authors observed across the whole study: Clinical and demographic metadata were provided uncurated, with the amount varying by source and participant.

About this clone itself: Its recognized antigen is unknown. The record has no base qualities; no much larger clone is one base away.

The CDR3 holds 15 amino acids from the cysteine to the phenylalanine. Here the CDR3 DNA is all that survives: 45 bases in frame from base 1. V loses 4 bases of germline sequence and J loses 4 bases, and the interval between the two ends is 16 bases. The germline V gene encodes CDR1 SGHAT and CDR2 FQDESV (reference sequence). The rearranged chain carries TRBV11-1 and TRBJ1-1; TRBD1 is a possible D gene, resting on 6 matching bases. This TCR came from a woman aged 55-75 years who had recovered from COVID-19. The specimen sequenced was peripheral blood. The nucleotides read TGTGCCAGCAGCTCCCTCACAGGGTCGGGCACTGAAGCTTTCTTT. This yields the protein CASSSLTGSGTEAFF.